This T cell receptor (beta chain) comes out of a study of early T cells in non-severe SARS-CoV-2 infection (dated by TCRdb to the early 2020s). Study-wide context: Because TCR sequencing relied on bulk RNA taken from unsorted whole blood, pairing of alpha and beta chains was not possible.

From cysteine to phenylalanine, the CDR3 is 15 amino acids long. The sequence is cut down to CDR3 DNA, 45 bases in frame from base 1. V and J lose 4 bases and 5 bases, and a span of 16 bases separates them. From a lookup of the germline V gene (reference sequence), CDR1 and CDR2 are SGHKS and YYEKEE. What the study reported, not specific to this receptor: VDJdb matching was skewed toward anti-spike CD8 responses and likely underestimated virus-specific expansions by missing private and CD4 specificities.

Library preparation used 5' RACE. Sequencing was carried out with a NextSeq 500. To correct for sequencing error and PCR bias, the TCR library protocol tagged individual cDNA molecules with unique molecular identifiers. Both TCR alpha and beta chains were sequenced, and tight co-correlation was observed between alpha and beta sequence abundances in each sample. The authors' analysis ran thus. V gene, J gene and CDR3 annotation of TCR sequences was performed with Decombinator V4. Expanded TCRs were defined as changing significantly between any two time points under a Poisson model with p below 0.0001. TCR abundances were normalised to the total number of TCRs sequenced per sample and expressed as counts per million. MAIT TCRs were defined by TRAV1-2 paired with TRAJ12, TRAJ20 or TRAJ33, and iNKT TCRs by TRAV10 paired with TRAJ18. VDJdb, accessed on 1 November 2021, was searched for TCRs annotated for CMV, EBV and SARS-CoV-2, and TCRs annotated for more than one antigen were excluded. The raw public reads went through TCRdb reprocessing: fastp at Q25, MiXCR clone calling, in-frame beta chains kept. Rows matching on CDR3 protein sequence are summarized as one entry with the most common DNA and genes. The V and J calls come from TCRdb's annotation, not from the publication. This sample gives 55,000 to 75,000 distinct CDR3 sequences in total; around an eighth of them show up just once. In total, the top ten clones hold roughly 1.2% of the sample.

This clonotype was found many times. Its recognized antigen is unknown. No base qualities exist here, and no much larger clone lies one base off it. This was a case-control study nested in a cohort of healthcare workers in London, UK, who had nasopharyngeal swab PCR tests and blood samples taken every week. Healthcare workers were recruited during the week of the UK lockdown, between 23 and 31 March 2020, and followed weekly for up to roughly 16 weeks. The sample taken for sequencing was whole blood. This clonotype originated in an adult who was a healthcare worker with PCR-confirmed SARS-CoV-2 infection or an uninfected control (not recorded which). The sequence is built from TRBV5-5 and TRBJ1-5; the D gene is perhaps TRBD1, from 5 matching bases. This receptor carries the CDR3 CASSHGAGPYQPQHF. The nucleotide sequence reads as follows: TGTGCCAGCAGCCATGGGGCAGGTCCTTATCAGCCCCAGCATTTT.